Detailed here is one TCR beta chain. The data are from a study of blood T cell repertoires in COVID-19. Study-wide context: PBMCs, B-cell-depleted T cells, or T cells were the source of the cDNA or gDNA that made up the material.

Under the authors' procedure: It was from reference gene primer amplification that nucleated cell counts were estimated. Profiling relied on immunoSEQ multiplex PCR, and the TCRdb table lists in-frame clones only, not all of them. V and J calls and clone size are copied from that table; D and trimming were computed from the DNA. Altogether tens of thousands of clones are present, approximately 80% being singletons, with the ten largest covering about 25%. The clonotype was recovered from a man between 60 and 75 years old with acute or convalescent COVID-19. Sequencing was performed on peripheral blood.

The CDR3 DNA follows: TGTGCCAGCAGCCAAGGATCGGCGGGCTCCACCGGGGAGCTGTTTTTT. Translating gives CASSQGSAGSTGELFF. This chain uses TRBV4-2 with TRBJ2-2; a weak D match, TRBD2 (5 bases). This CDR3 has 16 amino acids. Trimming took 1 base from V and 4 from J, leaving 13 bases between them. Looked up from germline, CDR1 is LGHNA and CDR2 is YNFKEQ.